This T cell receptor beta chain was documented in a study of T cell changes during pregnancy in multiple sclerosis. The method was immunoSEQ multiplex PCR; TCRdb's version includes in-frame clones alone and lacks a portion of them. The repertoire consists of under 95,000 clones, with about 94% occurring once and the leading ten covering about 1%. The germline CDR1 and CDR2 sequences are SQVTM and ANQGSEA. With 6 bases clipped from V and 5 bases from J, the junction kept 8 bases outside the gene matches. The CDR3 totals 14 residues. This TCR was sampled from a female donor in good health, enrolled as a control in a pregnancy study. The material sequenced was peripheral blood, taken in the second trimester of pregnancy. This sequence joins TRBV29-1 and TRBJ2-3; 10 positions match TRBD1. In nucleotides, the CDR3 is TGCAGCGTGGACGACAGGGGGCAAGGAGATACGCAGTATTTT. This codes for CSVDDRGQGDTQYF.